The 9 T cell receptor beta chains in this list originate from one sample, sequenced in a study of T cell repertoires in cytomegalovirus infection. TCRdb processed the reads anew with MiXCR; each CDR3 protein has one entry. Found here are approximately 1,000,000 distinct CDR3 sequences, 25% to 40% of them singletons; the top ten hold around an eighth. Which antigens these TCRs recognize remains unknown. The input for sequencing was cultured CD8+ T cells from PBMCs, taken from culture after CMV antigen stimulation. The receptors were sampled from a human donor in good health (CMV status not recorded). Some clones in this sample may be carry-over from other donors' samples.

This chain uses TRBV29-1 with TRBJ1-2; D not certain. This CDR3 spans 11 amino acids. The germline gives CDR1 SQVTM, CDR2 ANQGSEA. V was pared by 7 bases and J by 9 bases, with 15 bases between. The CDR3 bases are TGCAGCGCCCCCGAGGGTCCGAGCTACACCTTC. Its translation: CSAPEGPSYTF.

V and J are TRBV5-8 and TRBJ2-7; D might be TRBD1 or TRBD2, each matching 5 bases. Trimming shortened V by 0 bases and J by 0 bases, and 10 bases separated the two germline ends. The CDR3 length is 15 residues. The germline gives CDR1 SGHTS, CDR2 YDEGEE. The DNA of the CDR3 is TGTGCCAGCAGCTTGGGTCCAGGGAGCTCCTACGAGCAGTACTTC. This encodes CASSLGPGSSYEQYF.

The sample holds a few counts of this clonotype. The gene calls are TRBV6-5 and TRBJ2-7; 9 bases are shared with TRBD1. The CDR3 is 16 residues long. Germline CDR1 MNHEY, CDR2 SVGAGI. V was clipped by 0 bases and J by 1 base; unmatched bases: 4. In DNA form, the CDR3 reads TGTGCCAGCAGTTACTCGAGACAGGGGGGATCCTACGAGCAGTACTTC. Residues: CASSYSRQGGSYEQYF.

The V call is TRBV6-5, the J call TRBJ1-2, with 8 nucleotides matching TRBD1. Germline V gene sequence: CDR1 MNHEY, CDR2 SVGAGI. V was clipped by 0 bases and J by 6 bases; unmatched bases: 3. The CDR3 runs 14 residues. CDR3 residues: CASSYSAGGDGYTF. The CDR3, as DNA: TGTGCCAGCAGTTACTCAGCAGGGGGCGATGGCTACACCTTC.

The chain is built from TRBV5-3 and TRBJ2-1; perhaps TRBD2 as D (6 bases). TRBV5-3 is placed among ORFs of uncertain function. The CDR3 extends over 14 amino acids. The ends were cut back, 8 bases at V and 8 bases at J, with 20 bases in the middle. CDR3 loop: CASTSTGVIDEQFF. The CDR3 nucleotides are TGTGCCAGCACATCTACGGGGGTGATCGATGAGCAGTTCTTC.

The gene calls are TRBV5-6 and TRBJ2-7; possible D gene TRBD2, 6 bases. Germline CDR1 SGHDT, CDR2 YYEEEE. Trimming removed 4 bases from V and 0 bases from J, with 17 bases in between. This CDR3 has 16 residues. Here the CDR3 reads CASSKRRDFSSYEQYF. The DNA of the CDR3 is TGTGCCAGCAGCAAGCGCCGGGACTTCAGCTCCTACGAGCAGTACTTC. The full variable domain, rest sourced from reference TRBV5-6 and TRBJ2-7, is DAGVTQSPTHLIKTRGQQVTLRCSPKSGHDTVSWYQQALGQGPQFIFQYYEEEERQRGNFPDRFSGHQFPNYSSELNVNALLLGDSALYLCASSKRRDFSSYEQYFGPGTRLTVT.

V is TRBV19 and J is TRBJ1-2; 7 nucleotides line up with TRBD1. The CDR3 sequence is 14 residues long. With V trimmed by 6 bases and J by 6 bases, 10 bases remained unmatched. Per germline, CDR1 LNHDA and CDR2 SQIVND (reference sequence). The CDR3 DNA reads TGTGCCAGTAGCCCCCAGGGGGTGGTGGATGGCTACACCTTC. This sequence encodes CASSPQGVVDGYTF.

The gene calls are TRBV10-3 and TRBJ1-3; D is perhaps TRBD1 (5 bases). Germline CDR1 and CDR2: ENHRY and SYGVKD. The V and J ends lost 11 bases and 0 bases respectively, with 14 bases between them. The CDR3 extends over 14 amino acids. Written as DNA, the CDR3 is TGTGCCGCAATGGACACTACCTCTGGAAACACCATATATTTT. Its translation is CAAMDTTSGNTIYF.

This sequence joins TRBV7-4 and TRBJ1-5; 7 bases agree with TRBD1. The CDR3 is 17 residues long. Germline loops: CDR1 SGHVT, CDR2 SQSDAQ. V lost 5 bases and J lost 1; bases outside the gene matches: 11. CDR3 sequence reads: CASSHRGGEGSNQPQHF. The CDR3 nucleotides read TGTGCCAGCAGCCATAGAGGGGGCGAGGGGAGCAATCAGCCCCAGCATTTT.